This TCR beta chain was recorded in a study of blood T cells in healthy people across ages. Trimming pared 5 bases from V and 0 bases from J, leaving 11 bases between. This CDR3 has 15 amino acids. In germline, CDR1 is SGHVS, CDR2 FQNEAQ. Next came a second PCR, run for about 7 to 12 cycles, which used a sample-barcoded 5' primer along with a J-beta primer mix. One entry per CDR3 protein, called by TCRdb with MiXCR from the 5' RACE reads. Of 650,000 to 800,000 distinct CDR3 sequences listed, approximately 44% were seen once; the top ten hold roughly a fifth. The TCR sequence derives from a man in his 60s in good health. The chain couples TRBV7-8 to TRBJ2-1; maybe TRBD1 (5 bases). Sequences were obtained from blood. The CDR3 bases are TGTGCCAGCAGCCAGGGTAGGGGCTCCTACAATGAGCAGTTCTTC. Translating it yields CASSQGRGSYNEQFF.